Following are 29 T cell receptor beta chains from one sample sequenced in a study of identical twins (dated by TCRdb to the mid-2010s). Receptor amplification or capture employed 5' RACE. Sequencing was carried out with an Illumina HiSeq 2000. TCRdb took the public reads, trimmed them with fastp at Q25, ran MiXCR for clone calling and kept in-frame beta chains. Each entry merges the rows of one CDR3 protein and shows their most common DNA and genes. Across this sample there are roughly 220,000 distinct CDR3 sequences, with 5.5% to 7.5% seen only once. The top ten clonotypes cover roughly 15% of the sample. The data also belong to a second study, concerning T cells expressing NK-cell markers.

Sequencing was carried out using CD8+ T cells sorted from blood. The receptors derive from a woman under 30 in good health.

This clonotype was observed a few times. J is TRBJ2-7 and V is TRBV6-1; 9 bases agree with TRBD1. Trimming at V came to 4 bases and at J to 2 bases, leaving 6 bases not matched to a gene. There are 15 residues in the CDR3. Germline loops: CDR1 MNHNS, CDR2 SASEGT. The CDR3 protein is CASSGKQGATYEQYF. CDR3 in DNA: TGTGCCAGCAGTGGTAAACAGGGGGCGACCTACGAGCAGTACTTC.

The gene calls are TRBV27 and TRBJ2-7; 9 bases align to TRBD2. Germline CDR1 is MNHEY and CDR2 is SMNVEV (reference sequence). The CDR3 covers 14 residues. The V gene end was trimmed by 5 bases and the J gene end by 0 bases; junction bases not matched to a gene: 2. The CDR3 protein is CASSVSGSSYEQYF. The CDR3 DNA reads TGTGCCAGCAGTGTTAGCGGGAGCTCCTACGAGCAGTACTTC.

V is TRBV6-4 and J is TRBJ2-7, with D possibly being TRBD2 (5 bases). The CDR3 is made up of 15 amino acids. The germline V gene encodes CDR1 MRHNA and CDR2 SNTAGT. V lost 4 bases and J lost 1, with 14 bases in between. The CDR3 region is CASSAYAGRSYEQYF. The CDR3 nucleotides are TGTGCCAGCAGTGCTTATGCGGGTAGGTCCTACGAGCAGTACTTC.

This chain uses TRBV7-7 with TRBJ2-6; 8 nucleotides align to TRBD2. The CDR3 contains 18 residues. Germline assignment: CDR1 SSHAT and CDR2 FNYEAQ (reference sequence). J gave up 0 bases and V 5 bases, and 9 bases lay outside the gene matches. The DNA of the CDR3 is TGTGCCAGCAGCCAAGGGAGGCGGGAGGTCTCTGGGGCCAACGTCCTGACTTTC. Translation: CASSQGRREVSGANVLTF.

V and J are TRBV6-5 and TRBJ2-1; possible D gene TRBD2, 5 bases. Germline values: CDR1 MNHEY, CDR2 SVGAGI. The CDR3 contains 14 residues. The ends were cut back, 3 bases at V and 5 bases at J, with 11 bases in the middle. The DNA of the CDR3 is TGTGCCAGCAGTTATACGGGGTGGCACAATGAGCAGTTCTTC. This encodes CASSYTGWHNEQFF.

This clonotype came up a few times. This chain joins TRBV6-1 and TRBJ2-3; 8 bases agree with TRBD2. CDR1 is MNHNS and CDR2 is SASEGT in the germline V gene. The CDR3 consists of 15 residues. Trimming took 2 bases from V and 4 from J; bases not matched to a gene: 5. CDR3 loop: CASSEPSGGPDTQYF. The CDR3 DNA reads as TGTGCCAGCAGTGAACCCAGCGGGGGTCCAGATACGCAGTATTTT.

The V and J genes are TRBV7-8 and TRBJ2-3; no reliable D call. Germline values: CDR1 SGHVS, CDR2 FQNEAQ. Trimming shortened V by 5 bases and J by 7 bases, and 13 bases separated the two germline ends. This CDR3 region has 13 residues. DNA for the CDR3: TGTGCCAGCAGCCCCGCTCTACCTAATACGCAGTATTTT. This sequence encodes CASSPALPNTQYF.

This clonotype occurred many times. This sequence joins TRBV9 and TRBJ2-1; D remains ambiguous. The germline V and J ends were trimmed by 0 bases and 9 bases, with 7 bases remaining between them. Germline V gene lookup returns CDR1 SGDLS and CDR2 YYNGEE. This CDR3 contains 12 residues. The CDR3 sequence: CASSVALSEQFF. The CDR3 nucleotides read TGTGCCAGCAGCGTAGCCTTAAGTGAGCAGTTCTTC. The full variable domain, its missing parts supplied by reference TRBV9 and TRBJ2-1, is DSGVTQTPKHLITATGQRVTLRCSPRSGDLSVYWYQQSLDQGLQFLIQYYNGEERAKGNILERFSAQQFPDLHSELNLSSLELGDSALYFCASSVALSEQFFGPGTRLTVL.

The chain is built from TRBV9 and TRBJ1-3; D gene ambiguous. CDR3 size: 12 residues. Germline CDR1 SGDLS, CDR2 YYNGEE. Trimming stripped 7 bases from V and 4 bases from J, with 9 bases between. DNA for the CDR3: TGTGCCAGCGGCCAACAGGGAAACACCATATATTTT. Translated, it gives CASGQQGNTIYF. The variable domain in full, with the rest retrieved from reference TRBV9 and TRBJ1-3, is DSGVTQTPKHLITATGQRVTLRCSPRSGDLSVYWYQQSLDQGLQFLIQYYNGEERAKGNILERFSAQQFPDLHSELNLSSLELGDSALYFCASGQQGNTIYFGEGSWLTVV.

The chain couples TRBV18 to TRBJ2-7, with D possibly being TRBD2 (6 bases). CDR1 is KGHSH, CDR2 LQKENI, per germline. CDR3 length: 15 residues. Trimming pared 0 bases from V and 3 bases from J, leaving 12 bases between. The CDR3 reads CASSPPSGGLYEQYF. CDR3 DNA sequence: TGTGCCAGCTCACCACCAAGCGGAGGGCTCTACGAGCAGTACTTC.

This clonotype was recorded at least ten times. This chain connects TRBV4-3 to TRBJ2-1; 12 bases match TRBD2. The V and J ends lost 5 bases and 7 bases, in that order; junction bases with no gene match: 9. Germline CDR1 is LGHNA and CDR2 is YSLEER. The CDR3 sequence is 16 residues long. The CDR3 DNA reads as TGCGCCAGCAGCGCCCTAGCGGGAGGGCCAGGGAATGAGCAGTTCTTC. This codes for CASSALAGGPGNEQFF.

This clonotype was seen only a few times. The V and J genes are TRBV9 and TRBJ2-3; possibly TRBD2 for D (6 bases). Germline-derived CDR1 and CDR2 are SGDLS and YYNGEE. Deletions cut 0 bases from V and 2 bases from J, with 13 bases between. CDR3 size: 16 residues. The CDR3 loop reads CASSVALDYNTDTQYF. The CDR3, as DNA: TGTGCCAGCAGCGTAGCCCTGGACTACAACACAGATACGCAGTATTTT.

The chain employs TRBV29-1 and TRBJ2-4; D gene ambiguous. The CDR3 extends over 11 amino acids. The V gene's germline CDR1 is SQVTM and CDR2 ANQGSEA. V lost 0 bases to trimming and J lost 10 bases, with 7 bases between them. DNA for the CDR3: TGCAGCGTTGAAGATCGCGGAATTCAGTACTTC. Its protein product is CSVEDRGIQYF.

This clonotype was detected only a few times. The chain has TRBV18 and TRBJ2-1; D remains ambiguous. CDR3 length: 13 residues. CDR1 and CDR2 from the germline V gene are KGHSH and LQKENI. V lost 6 bases, J lost 7 bases, and 13 bases lay in between. As DNA, the CDR3 is TGTGCCAGCTCGCGACTTACCGGAAATGAGCAGTTCTTC. It encodes CASSRLTGNEQFF.

This clonotype was observed at least ten times. This sequence joins TRBV29-1 and TRBJ1-1; D is unclear. The CDR3 length is 15 residues. Germline-derived CDR1 and CDR2 are SQVTM and ANQGSEA. The V end was cut by 5 bases, the J end by 4 bases, with 20 bases between. CDR3 nucleotide sequence: TGCAGCGTTCCCGTTGCGAAGGGAGCGAGCACTGAAGCTTTCTTT. This codes for CSVPVAKGASTEAFF.

In this sample, this clonotype turned up many times. V gene TRBV19 combines with J gene TRBJ2-7; tentative D call: TRBD1 (6 bases). Germline CDR1 LNHDA, CDR2 SQIVND (reference sequence). V was pared by 4 bases and J by 0 bases, with 13 bases between. This CDR3 is built from 15 residues. CDR3 protein: CASSNRVESSYEQYF. The CDR3 DNA reads TGTGCCAGTAGTAACAGGGTTGAGAGCTCCTACGAGCAGTACTTC.

The rearrangement uses TRBV29-1 and TRBJ2-3; D is unresolved. CDR1 SQVTM and CDR2 ANQGSEA come from the germline V gene. V shed 3 bases and J shed 3 bases, with 10 bases lying between them. CDR3 length equals 13 residues. The CDR3: CSVELWQTDTQYF. CDR3 DNA sequence: TGCAGCGTTGAGCTTTGGCAGACAGATACGCAGTATTTT.

At least ten counts were recorded for this clonotype. The chain employs TRBV29-1 and TRBJ1-4; possibly TRBD1 for D (6 bases). Germline assignment: CDR1 SQVTM and CDR2 ANQGSEA. V lost 5 bases to trimming and J lost 11 bases, with 15 bases between them. This CDR3 has 12 amino acids. CDR3 amino acids: CSVQGRSRKLFF. CDR3 sequence (DNA): TGCAGCGTTCAGGGGAGGTCTAGGAAACTGTTTTTT. Full variable domain (outside the CDR3, taken from reference TRBV29-1 and TRBJ1-4): SAVISQKPSRDICQRGTSLTIQCQVDSQVTMMFWYRQQPGQSLTLIATANQGSEATYESGFVIDKFPISRPNLTFSTLTVSNMSPEDSSIYLCSVQGRSRKLFFGSGTQLSVL.

This clonotype showed up just a few times. The V call is TRBV9, the J call TRBJ2-5; TRBD1 might be the D (5 bases). The V gene lost 0 bases and the J gene lost 2 bases, with 11 bases spanning the gap. There are 15 residues in the CDR3. Germline V gives CDR1 SGDLS, CDR2 YYNGEE. CDR3 sequence: CASSVGGGQQETQYF. CDR3 bases: TGTGCCAGCAGCGTAGGCGGCGGACAACAAGAGACCCAGTACTTC.

This clonotype has only a few counts. CDR3 in DNA: TGTGCCAGCAGCTTAACGGACAGCCCGGCTGAGACCCAGTACTTC. Residues: CASSLTDSPAETQYF. This rearrangement joins TRBV7-3 to TRBJ2-5, with a weak D call TRBD1 (6 bases). Between the trimmed V and J ends, which lost 0 bases and 5 bases, there was a span of 13 bases. Germline CDR1 is SGHTA and CDR2 is FQGTGA. The CDR3 covers 15 residues.

This clonotype occurred many times. J is TRBJ2-1 and V is TRBV28; no clear D gene. The V end was cut by 3 bases, the J end by 1 base, with 10 bases between. Germline CDR1 is MDHEN and CDR2 is SYDVKM. This CDR3 region has 15 residues. CDR3 in amino acids: CASSLLTTSYNEQFF. Written as DNA, the CDR3 is TGTGCCAGCAGTTTGTTGACGACTTCCTACAATGAGCAGTTCTTC.

There are a few counts of this clonotype. The chain employs TRBV13 and TRBJ2-5, with TRBD2 matching 11 bases. V was clipped by 0 bases and J by 2 bases; unmatched bases: 2. This CDR3 is built from 16 residues. The germline V gene has CDR1 PRHDT and CDR2 FYEKMQ (reference sequence). The DNA for the CDR3 is TGTGCCAGCAGCTTAGGGACTAGCGGGGTACAAGAGACCCAGTACTTC. Translation gives CASSLGTSGVQETQYF.

This sequence joins TRBV2 and TRBJ2-3; TRBD2 might be the D (5 bases). The CDR3 is made up of 16 amino acids. Deletions cut 1 base from V and 4 bases from J, with 15 bases between. In germline, CDR1 is SNHLY, CDR2 FYNNEI. DNA of the CDR3: TGTGCCAGCAGTGAAGGAACATCCTCTAGCTCAGATACGCAGTATTTT. Its protein product is CASSEGTSSSSDTQYF.

This clonotype was seen ten or more times. This rearrangement joins TRBV20-1 to TRBJ2-1; perhaps D is TRBD1 or TRBD2 (5 bases each). Trimming shortened V by 6 bases and J by 0 bases, and 15 bases separated the two germline ends. The CDR3 is 15 amino acids. CDR1 and CDR2 from the germline V gene are DFQATT and SNEGSKA (reference sequence). The CDR3: CSALPAGSSYNEQFF. The CDR3 DNA sequence: TGCAGTGCCCTCCCTGCAGGGAGCTCCTACAATGAGCAGTTCTTC.

The rearrangement links TRBV9 to TRBJ2-1; TRBD2 agrees at 13 bases. Germline V gene sequence: CDR1 SGDLS, CDR2 YYNGEE. This CDR3 has 18 residues. The V and J ends lost 4 bases and 7 bases, in that order; junction bases with no gene match: 14. CDR3 loop: CASSTQFWGLAGYNEQFF. The CDR3 DNA reads TGTGCCAGCAGCACGCAATTTTGGGGACTAGCGGGGTATAATGAGCAGTTCTTC.

This clonotype has only a few counts. The rearrangement links TRBV20-1 to TRBJ2-1, with TRBD2 as a possible D gene (6 bases). V was shortened by 3 bases and J by 7 bases, with 16 bases between the two germline ends. CDR1 DFQATT and CDR2 SNEGSKA come from the germline V gene (reference sequence). The CDR3 has 14 residues. The CDR3, as DNA: TGCAGTGCTAGTGGGGTTTGGGCGGGGAATGAGCAGTTCTTC. Its protein product is CSASGVWAGNEQFF.

The chain combines TRBV19 with TRBJ2-1; tentatively, D is TRBD1 (6 bases). The CDR3 consists of 14 residues. Germline values: CDR1 LNHDA, CDR2 SQIVND (reference sequence). Trimming shortened V by 10 bases and J by 4 bases, and 17 bases separated the two germline ends. CDR3 in DNA: TGTGCCACCCAGGACAGCTCAACTTACAATGAGCAGTTCTTC. The encoded protein is CATQDSSTYNEQFF.

This clonotype showed up just a few times. The chain has TRBV27 and TRBJ2-1; D ambiguous. V lost 6 bases to trimming and J lost 6 bases, with 9 bases between them. Germline V lookup: CDR1 MNHEY, CDR2 SMNVEV (reference sequence). The CDR3 totals 12 residues. The DNA for the CDR3 is TGTGCCAGCAGAGGCCTAGTCAATGAGCAGTTCTTC. Its translation: CASRGLVNEQFF.

In this sample, this clonotype turned up many times. The gene calls are TRBV12-3 or TRBV12-4 and TRBJ2-3, with D possibly matching TRBD1 (6 bases). The CDR3 is 14 amino acids. V was trimmed by 3 bases and J by 3 bases, leaving 10 bases between them. CDR3 residues: CASSFPGQTDTQYF. The CDR3 DNA reads TGTGCCAGCAGTTTCCCCGGACAGACAGATACGCAGTATTTT.